This TCR beta chain was identified in a study of Graves' ophthalmopathy and Graves' hyperthyroidism. TCR beta CDR3 regions were amplified from RNA transcripts. First-round RT-PCR with HTBI primers preceded a second-round multiplex PCR. One entry per CDR3 protein results from TCRdb running MiXCR on the multiplex PCR reads. This table has about 740,000 distinct CDR3 sequences, around 40% appearing once. PBMCs were obtained from about 10 ml of fresh peripheral blood. With V trimmed by 8 bases and J by 9 bases, 6 bases remained unmatched. The CDR3 length is 13 residues. Germline CDR1 reads MNHEY; CDR2 reads SMNVEV (reference sequence).

The rearrangement links TRBV27 to TRBJ1-6, with TRBD1 matching over 8 bases. The TCR was taken from an adult man with Graves' ophthalmopathy. The sequenced sample was peripheral blood. Written as DNA, the CDR3 is TGTGCCAGCGGACAGGGTGTCGGTTCACCCCTCCACTTT. This translates into CASGQGVGSPLHF.